The present T cell receptor beta chain was sequenced within a study of CD8 T cells in Susac syndrome. Sequencing of TCR beta drew on CD8+ and CD4+ T cells from blood. An amount of RNA that ranged from roughly 0.5 to 1 ug was reverse transcribed with random hexamers. An immunoSEQ multiplex PCR generated amplified TCR beta CDR3 products spanning 54 Vbeta and 13 Jbeta. TCRdb re-analysed the immunoSEQ multiplex PCR reads in MiXCR, keeping a single row per CDR3 protein. The table records 130,000 to 150,000 distinct CDR3 sequences, 90% to 96% of them present only once. V shed 4 bases, J shed 0 bases, and the junction held 8 bases outside the gene matches. The CDR3 covers 18 residues. Germline assignment: CDR1 MDHEN and CDR2 SYDVKM.

What was sequenced was CD4+ T cells from PBMCs. The chain uses TRBV28 and TRBJ2-5, with 13 bases matching TRBD2. This TCR came from a human donor with Susac syndrome. Here the CDR3 reads CASSSPGTSGVYQETQYF. In DNA, the CDR3 is TGTGCCAGCAGTTCCCCCGGGACTAGCGGGGTGTACCAAGAGACCCAGTACTTC.